This is a list of T cell receptor beta chains from one sample in a study of CD8+ T cells in alopecia areata. Profiling relied on immunoSEQ multiplex PCR, and the TCRdb table lists in-frame clones only, not all of them. The table includes about 270,000 clones, about 62% detected once. The specimen comprised CD4+ T cells sorted from blood, sampled around week 54, from a patient treated with tofacitinib. Source of these receptors: a human donor with alopecia areata. The CDR3 runs from the conserved cysteine through the conserved F or W. A D gene is named only where the DNA matches it firmly. Some rows have no size entry. The others give once, few or many, or a class for an expanded clone.

cdr3_nt cdr3_aa clone_size v_call d_call j_call
TGTGCCAGCAGTATGGGGACCCAGGCTTACGAGCAGTACTTC CASSMGTQAYEQYF NA TRBV9 NA TRBJ2-7
TGTGCCAGCAGTCCAACCGGGACACCCCCTCACTCCTACGAGCAGTACTTC CASSPTGTPPHSYEQYF NA TRBV14 NA TRBJ2-7
TGCAGCGTTACGGGCTCTGGAAACACCATATATTTT CSVTGSGNTIYF NA TRBV29-1 NA TRBJ1-3
TGTGCCAGCAGTTTCAGATACGAGCAGTACTTC CASSFRYEQYF NA TRBV28 NA TRBJ2-7
TGCAGCGTTGATGTAGGCTACGAGCAGTACTTC CSVDVGYEQYF NA TRBV29-1 NA TRBJ2-7
TGTGCCAGCAGCTCTTCCGGGTTTCACTACGAGCAGTACTTC CASSSSGFHYEQYF NA TRBV7-8 NA TRBJ2-7
TGTGCCAGCAGGGGTTATGTAACTGAAGCTTTCTTT CASRGYVTEAFF NA TRBV6-5 NA TRBJ1-1
TGTGCCAGCAGCCTGAAAGGGATCTACGAGCAGTACTTC CASSLKGIYEQYF NA TRBV5-7 NA TRBJ2-7
TGCAGCGTCGGCAGTCCGGACAGGTACCAAGAGACCCAGTACTTC CSVGSPDRYQETQYF once TRBV29-1 TRBD1 TRBJ2-5
TGTGCCACCAGCAGAGCGGGTAATTCACCCCTCCACTTT CATSRAGNSPLHF NA TRBV15 NA TRBJ1-6
TGCAGCGTTGGTCCCCCGGATGAGCAGTTCTTC CSVGPPDEQFF few TRBV29-1 NA TRBJ2-1
TGCGCCAGCAGCCCCGGCCTGGTTGGCAATCAGCCCCAGCATTTT CASSPGLVGNQPQHF few TRBV5-1 NA TRBJ1-5
TGCGCCAGCAGCCAACCAGGGACGGAACCCTATGGCTACACCTTC CASSQPGTEPYGYTF NA TRBV4-3 NA TRBJ1-2
TGCAGCGTGGGACAGAGCCTCTATGGCTACACCTTC CSVGQSLYGYTF NA TRBV29-1 TRBD1 TRBJ1-2
TGTGCCTGGAACGGTGACAGGCAGAACTATGGCTACACCTTC CAWNGDRQNYGYTF NA TRBV30 NA TRBJ1-2
TGCGCCAGCAGCCAAGATAAGCAAGAGACCCAGTACTTC CASSQDKQETQYF NA TRBV4-1 NA TRBJ2-5
TGTGCCAGCAGCTTCCCCAGACTAGCGTTGGATGAGCAGTTCTTC CASSFPRLALDEQFF few TRBV7-9 TRBD2 TRBJ2-1
TGCAGCGTGCAGGGACAGAAGAGGTCCTACGAGCAGTACTTC CSVQGQKRSYEQYF once TRBV29-1 TRBD1 TRBJ2-7
TGTGCCTGGAGCGCTTTGGGACAGGGATTAAATTCACCCCTCCACTTT CAWSALGQGLNSPLHF NA TRBV30 TRBD1 TRBJ1-6
TGTGCCAGCAGCTCCCCCGGGACTGTGAGCACAGATACGCAGTATTTT CASSSPGTVSTDTQYF NA TRBV7-2 NA TRBJ2-3
TGTGCCTGGAGTGGGTGGGGGCCCCTCGGAGATACGCAGTATTTT CAWSGWGPLGDTQYF few TRBV30 NA TRBJ2-3
TGCAGTGCTAGACAAACAGATACGCAGTATTTT CSARQTDTQYF NA TRBV20-1 NA TRBJ2-3
TGTGCCAGCACAGCAGGGGTCGGTCGCACAGATACGCAGTATTTT CASTAGVGRTDTQYF NA TRBV7-9 NA TRBJ2-3
TGTGCCAGCTTAGAGGCTGCGAACACCGGGGAGCTGTTTTTT CASLEAANTGELFF NA TRBV6-6 NA TRBJ2-2
TGTGCCAGCAGCTTAGGGACAGGCGGCTATGGCTACACCTTC CASSLGTGGYGYTF NA TRBV7-2 TRBD1 TRBJ1-2
TGTGCCAGCAGTTCCTCGGGAGCCAGTAACAATCAGCCCCAGCATTTT CASSSSGASNNQPQHF NA TRBV6-5 NA TRBJ1-5
TGCGCCAGCAGATTCGATTCAGGGGCTGGGGCCAACGTCCTGACTTTC CASRFDSGAGANVLTF NA TRBV5-1 NA TRBJ2-6
TGTGCCAGCAGCTTTACTAGCGGGGGGCCGGATGAGCAGTACTTC CASSFTSGGPDEQYF NA TRBV7-9 TRBD2 TRBJ2-7
TGCGCCAGCAGCCAAACCACCTACAATGAGCAGTTCTTC CASSQTTYNEQFF few TRBV4-1 NA TRBJ2-1
TGTGCCAGCAGCTTAGCCTTAACATACACCGGGGAGCTGTTTTTT CASSLALTYTGELFF many TRBV7-9 NA TRBJ2-2
TGCAGTGCTAGGGGAGAGACCCAGTACTTC CSARGETQYF NA TRBV20-1 NA TRBJ2-5
TGTGCCAGCTCACCCAACAGGGCTAGCTCCTACAATGAGCAGTTCTTC CASSPNRASSYNEQFF NA TRBV18 NA TRBJ2-1
TGCAGCGTTGACCTAAGGGGCACAGATACGCAGTATTTT CSVDLRGTDTQYF NA TRBV29-1 NA TRBJ2-3
TGTGCCAGCAGCCCTCGACTAGCGGGGGCCTACGAGCAGTACTTC CASSPRLAGAYEQYF NA TRBV6-6 TRBD2 TRBJ2-7
TGCAGCGTTGAAACAGGGGGGCACGAGCAGTTCTTC CSVETGGHEQFF NA TRBV29-1 TRBD1 TRBJ2-1
TGCGCCAGCAGCTTGTCGGGACCCATGCTCTATGGCTACACCTTC CASSLSGPMLYGYTF NA TRBV5-1 NA TRBJ1-2
TGCAGCGTTTCTGGGGGGAGTATGAACACTGAAGCTTTCTTT CSVSGGSMNTEAFF NA TRBV29-1 NA TRBJ1-1
TGCAGTGCTAGTGGTTACAGGGGACCGTACTTC CSASGYRGPYF NA TRBV20-1 TRBD1 TRBJ2-7
TGTGCCAGCAGCATTAGTCCCAAAGATACGCAGTATTTT CASSISPKDTQYF NA TRBV5-6 NA TRBJ2-3
TGTGCCAGCAGCCTCAGGTACCAAGAGACCCAGTACTTC CASSLRYQETQYF NA TRBV6-1 NA TRBJ2-5
TGTGCCTGGAGTGTCCAACGGGGGCAGCAGTACTTC CAWSVQRGQQYF NA TRBV30 NA TRBJ2-7
TGTGCCAGCAGTGAATCTCCTGAGAGGGGAAACCCCTACGAGCAGTACTTC CASSESPERGNPYEQYF few TRBV25-1 NA TRBJ2-7
TGTGCCAGCAGCGAGGACTCCACAGATACGCAGTATTTT CASSEDSTDTQYF NA TRBV9 NA TRBJ2-3
TGTGCTAGTGGCAATCACAGGGCTGGGGCCAACGTCCTGACTTTC CASGNHRAGANVLTF NA TRBV12-5 NA TRBJ2-6
TGCGCCAGCCGGCCGCTCGGGGTTTCGACAGATACGCAGTATTTT CASRPLGVSTDTQYF few TRBV5-1 NA TRBJ2-3
TGTGCCACCAGCCGCACAGATACGCAGTATTTT CATSRTDTQYF NA TRBV15 NA TRBJ2-3
TGTGCCAGCAGTTTTTACGAACGTGAGTTCTTC CASSFYEREFF NA TRBV27 NA TRBJ2-1
TGCAGCGCCGCGGGTTCTGGGGCCAACGTCCTGACTTTC CSAAGSGANVLTF once TRBV29-1 NA TRBJ2-6
TGCAGCGTTGGGCGGGGGGCCGATACGCAGTATTTT CSVGRGADTQYF few TRBV29-1 TRBD2 TRBJ2-3
TGTGCCAGCAGCGGCTCACCACAAGAGACCCAGTACTTC CASSGSPQETQYF NA TRBV7-3 NA TRBJ2-5
TGTGCCAGCAGCAACGCCGACAGGCCCCTTTCCTTCCGAGGGACCCAGTACTTC CASSNADRPLSFRGTQYF once TRBV21-1 NA TRBJ2-5